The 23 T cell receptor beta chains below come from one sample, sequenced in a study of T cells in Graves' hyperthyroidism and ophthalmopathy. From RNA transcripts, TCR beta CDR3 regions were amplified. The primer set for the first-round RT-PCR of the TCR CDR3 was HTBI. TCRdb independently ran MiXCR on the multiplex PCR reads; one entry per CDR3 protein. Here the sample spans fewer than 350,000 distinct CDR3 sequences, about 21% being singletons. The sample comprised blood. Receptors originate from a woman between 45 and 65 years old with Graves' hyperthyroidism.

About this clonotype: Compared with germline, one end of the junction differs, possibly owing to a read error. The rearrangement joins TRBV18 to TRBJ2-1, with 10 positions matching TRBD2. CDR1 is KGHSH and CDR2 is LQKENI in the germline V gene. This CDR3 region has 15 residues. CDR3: CASSPGLAVYNEQLF. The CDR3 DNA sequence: TGTGCCAGCTCACCAGGACTAGCGGTATACAATGAGCAGCTCTTC.

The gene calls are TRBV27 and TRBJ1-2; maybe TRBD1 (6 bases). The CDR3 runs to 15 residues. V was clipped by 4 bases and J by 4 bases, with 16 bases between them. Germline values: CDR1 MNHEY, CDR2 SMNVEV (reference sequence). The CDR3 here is CASSSRQARFYGYTF. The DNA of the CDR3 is TGTGCCAGCAGTTCCCGACAGGCACGATTCTATGGCTACACCTTC.

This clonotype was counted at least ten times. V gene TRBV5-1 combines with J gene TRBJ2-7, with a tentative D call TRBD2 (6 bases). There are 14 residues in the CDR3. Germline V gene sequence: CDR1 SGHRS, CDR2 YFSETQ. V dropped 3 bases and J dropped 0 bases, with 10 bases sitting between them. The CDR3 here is CASSSDGSSYEQYF. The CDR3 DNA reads TGCGCCAGCAGCTCAGACGGGAGCTCCTACGAGCAGTACTTC.

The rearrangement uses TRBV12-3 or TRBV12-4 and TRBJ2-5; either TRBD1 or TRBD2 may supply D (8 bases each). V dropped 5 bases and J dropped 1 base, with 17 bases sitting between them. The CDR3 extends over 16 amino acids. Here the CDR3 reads CASSPGGDRSQETQYF. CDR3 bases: TGTGCCAGCAGTCCCGGGGGGGACAGGAGCCAAGAGACCCAGTACTTC.

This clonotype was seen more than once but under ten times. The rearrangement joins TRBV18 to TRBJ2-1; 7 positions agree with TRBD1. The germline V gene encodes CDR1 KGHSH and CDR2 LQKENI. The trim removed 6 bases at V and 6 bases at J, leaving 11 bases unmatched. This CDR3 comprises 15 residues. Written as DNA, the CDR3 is TGTGCCAGCTCTACGCAAGGACAGGTGGGCAATGAGCAGTTCTTC. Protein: CASSTQGQVGNEQFF.

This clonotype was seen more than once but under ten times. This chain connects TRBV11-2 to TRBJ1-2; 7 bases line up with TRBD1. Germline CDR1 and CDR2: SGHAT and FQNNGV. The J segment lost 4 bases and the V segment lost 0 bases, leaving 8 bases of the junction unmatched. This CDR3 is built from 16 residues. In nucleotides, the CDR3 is TGTGCCAGCAGCTTAGAGAGGGGGCCCGCATTCTATGGCTACACCTTC. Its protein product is CASSLERGPAFYGYTF.

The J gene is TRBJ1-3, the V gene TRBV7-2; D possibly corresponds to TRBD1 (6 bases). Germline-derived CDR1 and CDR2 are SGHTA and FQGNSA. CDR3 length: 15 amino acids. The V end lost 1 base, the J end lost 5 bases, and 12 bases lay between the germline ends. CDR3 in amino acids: CASSLGAQGRNTIYF. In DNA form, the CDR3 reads TGTGCCAGCAGCTTAGGTGCACAGGGTAGAAACACCATATATTTT. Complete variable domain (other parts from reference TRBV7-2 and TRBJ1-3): GAGVSQSPSNKVTEKGKDVELRCDPISGHTALYWYRQSLGQGLEFLIYFQGNSAPDKSGLPSDRFSAERTGGSVSTLTIQRTQQEDSAVYLCASSLGAQGRNTIYFGEGSWLTVV.

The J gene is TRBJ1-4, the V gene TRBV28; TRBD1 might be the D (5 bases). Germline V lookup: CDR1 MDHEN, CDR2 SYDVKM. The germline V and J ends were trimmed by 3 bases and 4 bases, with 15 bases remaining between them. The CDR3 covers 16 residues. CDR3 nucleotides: TGTGCCAGCAGTTTCCCCCCCCAGGGATATAATGAAAAACTGTTTTTT. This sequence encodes CASSFPPQGYNEKLFF.

This CDR3 is CASSLTHTGVLHRGPDQPQHF. The CDR3 DNA reads TGTGCCAGCAGCTTAACGCATACAGGGGTCCTACATCGCGGTCCGGATCAGCCCCAGCATTTT. This rearrangement joins TRBV7-3 to TRBJ1-5; TRBD1 agrees at 7 bases. Trimming at V came to 0 bases and at J to 5 bases, leaving 22 bases not matched to a gene. There are 21 residues in the CDR3. The germline gives CDR1 SGHTA, CDR2 FQGTGA.

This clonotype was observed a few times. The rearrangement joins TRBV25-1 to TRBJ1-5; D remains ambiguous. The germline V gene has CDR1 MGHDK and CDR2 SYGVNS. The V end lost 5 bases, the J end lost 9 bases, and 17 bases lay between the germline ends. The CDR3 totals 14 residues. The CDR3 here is CASSSNSRYSPQHF. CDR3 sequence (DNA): TGTGCCAGCAGTAGTAACAGTCGATATTCGCCCCAGCATTTT.

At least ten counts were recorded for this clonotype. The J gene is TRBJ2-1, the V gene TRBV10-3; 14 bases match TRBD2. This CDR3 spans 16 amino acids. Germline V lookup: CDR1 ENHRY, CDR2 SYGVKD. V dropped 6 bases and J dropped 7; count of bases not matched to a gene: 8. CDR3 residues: CAIRDGTSGRMNEQFF. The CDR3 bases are TGTGCCATCAGGGACGGGACTAGCGGGAGAATGAATGAGCAGTTCTTC.

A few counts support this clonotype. DNA for the CDR3: TGTGCCAGCATCCCGGGACATAATTCACCCCTCCACTTT. As protein: CASIPGHNSPLHF. The chain joins TRBV2 to TRBJ1-6; the D gene is possibly TRBD1 (5 bases). V was pared by 7 bases and J by 5 bases, with 9 bases between. Germline V CDR1 and CDR2: SNHLY, FYNNEI. CDR3 size: 13 residues.

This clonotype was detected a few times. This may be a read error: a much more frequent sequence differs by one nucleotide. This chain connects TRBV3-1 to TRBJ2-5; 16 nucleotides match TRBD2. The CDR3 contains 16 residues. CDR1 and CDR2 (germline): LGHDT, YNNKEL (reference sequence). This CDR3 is CASSPGLAGGQETRYF. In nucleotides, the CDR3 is TGTGCCAGCAGCCCGGGACTAGCGGGGGGGCAAGAGACCCGGTACTTC.

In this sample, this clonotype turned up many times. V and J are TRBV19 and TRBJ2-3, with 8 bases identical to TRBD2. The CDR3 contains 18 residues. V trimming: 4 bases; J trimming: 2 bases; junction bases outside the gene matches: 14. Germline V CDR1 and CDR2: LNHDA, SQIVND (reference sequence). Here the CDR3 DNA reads TGTGCCAGTAGTACCCTGGGCGGGAGGCCCATTTACACAGATACGCAGTATTTT. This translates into CASSTLGGRPIYTDTQYF.

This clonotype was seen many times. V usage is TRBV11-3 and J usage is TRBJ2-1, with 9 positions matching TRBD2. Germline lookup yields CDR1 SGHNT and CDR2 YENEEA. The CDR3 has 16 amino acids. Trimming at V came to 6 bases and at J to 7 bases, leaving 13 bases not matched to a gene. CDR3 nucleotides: TGTGCCAGCAGTCGTAGCGGGGGCATGTTCTCAAATGAGCAGTTCTTC. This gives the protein CASSRSGGMFSNEQFF.

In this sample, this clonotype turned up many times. This CDR3 reads CASSSASGANSPLHF. In DNA form, the CDR3 reads TGTGCCAGCAGTTCAGCTTCAGGGGCGAATTCACCCCTCCACTTT. The rearrangement links TRBV28 to TRBJ1-6; tentative D call: TRBD1 (6 bases). The CDR3 runs 15 residues. V lost 4 bases and J lost 7, with 14 bases in between. The germline gives CDR1 MDHEN, CDR2 SYDVKM.

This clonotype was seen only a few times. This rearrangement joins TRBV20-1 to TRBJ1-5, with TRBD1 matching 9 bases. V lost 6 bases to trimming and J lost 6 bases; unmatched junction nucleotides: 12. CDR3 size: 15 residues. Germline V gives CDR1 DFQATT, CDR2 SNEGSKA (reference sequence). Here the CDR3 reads CSANFGQGSGQPQHF. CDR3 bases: TGCAGTGCCAATTTCGGACAGGGGTCCGGTCAGCCCCAGCATTTT.

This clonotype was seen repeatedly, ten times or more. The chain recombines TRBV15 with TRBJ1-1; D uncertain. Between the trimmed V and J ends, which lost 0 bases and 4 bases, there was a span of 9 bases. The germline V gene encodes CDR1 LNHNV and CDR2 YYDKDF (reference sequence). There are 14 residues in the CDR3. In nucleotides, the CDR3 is TGTGCCACCAGCAGAGATTTCGCGGGCACTGAAGCTTTCTTT. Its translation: CATSRDFAGTEAFF.

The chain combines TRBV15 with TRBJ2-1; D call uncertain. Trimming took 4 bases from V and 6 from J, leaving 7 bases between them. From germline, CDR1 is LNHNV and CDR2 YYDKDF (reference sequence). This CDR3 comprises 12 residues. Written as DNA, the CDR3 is TGTGCCACCAGCATTGGCGGCAATGAGCAGTTCTTC. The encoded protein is CATSIGGNEQFF.

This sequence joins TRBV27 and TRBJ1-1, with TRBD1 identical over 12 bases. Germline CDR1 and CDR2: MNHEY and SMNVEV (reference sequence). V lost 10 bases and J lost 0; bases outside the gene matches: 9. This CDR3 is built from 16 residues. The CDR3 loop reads CATRLGTGGMNTEAFF. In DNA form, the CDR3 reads TGTGCCACCAGACTCGGGACAGGGGGCATGAACACTGAAGCTTTCTTT.

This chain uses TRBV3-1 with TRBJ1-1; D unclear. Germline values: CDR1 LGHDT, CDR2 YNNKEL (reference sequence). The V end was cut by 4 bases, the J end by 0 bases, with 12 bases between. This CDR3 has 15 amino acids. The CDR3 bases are TGTGCCAGCAGCCCCTCCCTGGGATTGAACACTGAAGCTTTCTTT. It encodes CASSPSLGLNTEAFF. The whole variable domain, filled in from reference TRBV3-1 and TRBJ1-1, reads DTAVSQTPKYLVTQMGNDKSIKCEQNLGHDTMYWYKQDSKKFLKIMFSYNNKELIINETVPNRFSPKSPDKAHLNLHINSLELGDSAVYFCASSPSLGLNTEAFFGQGTRLTVV.

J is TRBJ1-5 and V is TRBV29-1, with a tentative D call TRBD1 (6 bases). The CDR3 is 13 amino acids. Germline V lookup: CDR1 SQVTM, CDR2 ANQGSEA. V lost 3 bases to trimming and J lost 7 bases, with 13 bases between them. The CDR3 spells CSVDLGGSQPQHF. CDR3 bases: TGCAGCGTTGACCTAGGGGGTAGCCAGCCCCAGCATTTT.

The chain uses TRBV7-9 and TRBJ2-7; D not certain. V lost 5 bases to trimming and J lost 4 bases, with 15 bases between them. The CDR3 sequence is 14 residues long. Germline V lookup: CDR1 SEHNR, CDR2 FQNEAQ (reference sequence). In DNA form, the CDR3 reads TGTGCCAGCAGCACCCCGATCGTTAATTACGAGCAGTACTTC. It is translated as CASSTPIVNYEQYF.